The rows below give T cell receptor beta chains drawn from one sample of a study of graft-versus-host responses after intestinal transplantation. Assay: immunoSEQ multiplex PCR; the TCRdb copy retains only in-frame clones and omits some. The data contain approximately 32,000 clones, over 85% of them singletons. The specimen comprised PBMCs, sampled 16 days after intestinal transplant. These receptors came from a human patient who received an intestinal transplant, so some T cells may come from the graft donor. The CDR3 runs from the conserved cysteine through the conserved F or W. Each record gives: V gene, D gene, J gene, clone size, CDR3 DNA, CDR3 protein. D genes are given only for firm matches. A clone size is listed for some rows: how often the clone was seen (once, few, many), or a class if it is expanded.

TRBV2	TRBD1	TRBJ1-2	.	TGTGCCAGCAGTGGACAGGGGGCGGACTATGGCTACACCTTC	CASSGQGADYGYTF
TRBV10-3	.	TRBJ1-1	.	TGTGCCATCAGTGAGCCGGGACAAAACACTGAAGCTTTCTTT	CAISEPGQNTEAFF
TRBV9	TRBD2	TRBJ2-7	.	TGTGCCAGCAGTGGGACTAGCGCGCCCTACGAGCAGTACTTC	CASSGTSAPYEQYF
TRBV4-2	TRBD2	TRBJ2-1	.	TGTGCCAGCAGCCAAGCCGAGCGGGAGCTGGTGTACAATGAGCAGTTCTTC	CASSQAERELVYNEQFF
TRBV28	TRBD2	TRBJ2-1	.	TGTGCCAGCAGTTTACTACTAGCGGGAGGTTCCTACAATGAGCAGTTCTTC	CASSLLLAGGSYNEQFF
TRBV9	TRBD2	TRBJ2-3	.	TGTGCCAGCAGCGTAGCGGGGCGGGAGAGGGCAGATACGCAGTATTTT	CASSVAGRERADTQYF
TRBV10-3	TRBD1	TRBJ2-3	.	TGTGCCAATGGACAGGGAAGTACAGATACGCAGTATTTT	CANGQGSTDTQYF
TRBV28	TRBD2	TRBJ2-1	.	TGTGCCAGCAGGATGGACAACTTGGGCAGCTCTACCGGGCTAGCGGGGTACAATGAGCAGTTCTTC	CASRMDNLGSSTGLAGYNEQFF
TRBV5-1	.	TRBJ2-5	.	TGCGCCAGCAGCTTAGTAGGTGTAATCCAAGAGACCCAGTACTTC	CASSLVGVIQETQYF
TRBV11-2	TRBD1	TRBJ2-3	.	TGTGCCAGCAGCTTAGGAGCGGACAGGCCTAGCACAGATACGCAGTATTTT	CASSLGADRPSTDTQYF
TRBV27	TRBD1	TRBJ2-7	once	TGTGCCGTCCAGCCGGGACAGGGGATATACGAGCAGTACTTC	CAVQPGQGIYEQYF
TRBV29-1	TRBD2	TRBJ2-5	.	TGCAGCGTTGATTCGAGACTAGCGGTGGAAGAGACCCAGTACTTC	CSVDSRLAVEETQYF
TRBV6-5	.	TRBJ2-7	.	TGTGCCAGCAGTAACTTCCCGGGGTACGAGCAGTACTTC	CASSNFPGYEQYF
TRBV13	.	TRBJ2-7	.	TGTGCCAGCACCCGATATGGCGCGAGCTCCTACGAGCAGTACTTC	CASTRYGASSYEQYF
TRBV30	.	TRBJ2-5	.	TGTGCCTGGAGCCAAGAGACCCAGTACTTC	CAWSQETQYF
TRBV6-5	.	TRBJ2-7	.	TGTGCCAGCAGTTACAGCAGGGTGAGCTACGAGCAGTACTTC	CASSYSRVSYEQYF
TRBV5-1	TRBD1	TRBJ2-7	.	TGCGCCAGCAGCGGAACAGGGGCCTACGAGCAGTACTTC	CASSGTGAYEQYF
TRBV19	TRBD1	TRBJ2-1	.	TGTGCCAGTAGTTCAGACAGGGCTAGATACAATGAGCAGTTCTTC	CASSSDRARYNEQFF
TRBV7-1	.	TRBJ1-1	.	TGTGCCAGCACCCCCGGGCGATCCACGGCATTAGAAGCTTTCTTT	CASTPGRSTALEAFF
TRBV18	.	TRBJ1-2	.	TGTGCCAGCTCACCACTTTTCGGAAGTTTAGGCTACACCTTC	CASSPLFGSLGYTF
TRBV7-3	.	TRBJ2-1	.	TGTGCCAGCAGCTTAAGGGCAGGGCCCCCCTACAATGAGCAGTTCTTC	CASSLRAGPPYNEQFF
TRBV6-5	.	TRBJ1-6	.	TGTGCCAGCGGGCGAACCGGACTCCCTGGTTCACCCCTCCACTTT	CASGRTGLPGSPLHF
TRBV4-3	.	TRBJ1-1	.	TGCGCCAGCAGCCAAGCAAAGGGGGGGAACACTGAAGCTTTCTTT	CASSQAKGGNTEAFF
TRBV27	.	TRBJ1-1	.	TGTGCCAGCAGTCCGCAGGCAGAGATGAACACTGAAGCTTTCTTT	CASSPQAEMNTEAFF
TRBV10-3	.	TRBJ2-6	once	TGTGCCATCAGATGGGGGAGCCCCTCTGGGGCCAACGTCCTGACTTTC	CAIRWGSPSGANVLTF